This TCR beta chain was obtained from a study of Ad26.COV2.S vaccination and SARS-CoV-2 variants. Study-level information: Donor was in the COV1001 Ad26.COV2.S trial arm. Ad26.COV2.S was injected intramuscularly once or twice, 56 days apart. General observations from the study: Analyses that measured TCR breadth and depth may have underestimated total T cell responses. Vaccine and placebo recipients had similar non-spike TCR breadth.

Of note for this clone: Its antigen is unidentified.

The table came from immunoSEQ multiplex PCR; TCRdb's copy has only in-frame clones and leaves some out. The profile shows some 480,000 clones, 87% of them singletons. V was pared by 5 bases and J by 2 bases, with 9 bases between. The CDR3 covers 14 residues. The V gene's germline CDR1 is SNHLY and CDR2 FYNNEI. Treatment given: roughly 19 received Ad26.COV2.S at low or high dose, single or two shots; about 5 received placebo; per-sample allocation not given. Each sample was drawn 63 days after the first injection (of vaccine or placebo). J is TRBJ2-2 and V is TRBV2; the D gene is possibly TRBD1 (5 bases). The TCR comes from a person aged 18-65 years who received the Ad26.COV2.S COVID-19 vaccine or a placebo. This sample comprised peripheral blood, obtained in a trial of Ad26.COV2.S vaccine versus placebo. The CDR3 sequence is CASSRDSNTGELFF. The CDR3, as DNA: TGTGCCAGCAGTCGAGACAGTAACACCGGGGAGCTGTTTTTT.